This record concerns one TCR beta chain sequence. Ages ranged from 18 to 89 years, with residence in 24 US areas. This specimen comes from a study of blood T cell repertoires in COVID-19. Turning to the study itself: Sources were T cells, B-cell-depleted T cells, or PBMCs; the material itself was cDNA or gDNA.

In the original analysis: Nucleated cell number was recorded as an estimate derived from reference gene primer amplification. The repertoire was sequenced with immunoSEQ multiplex PCR; TCRdb's copy has only in-frame clones and lacks some. V, J and clone size were drawn from that table, and D and trimming were deduced from the DNA. The repertoire consists of about 250,000 clones, with 80% to 90% occurring once and the leading ten covering under 2%. The CDR3 has 15 residues. V shed 5 bases and J shed 4 bases, with 12 bases lying between them. CDR1 MNHEY and CDR2 SVGAGI come from the germline V gene. The source of this sequence is a man aged 40-49 years who had recovered from COVID-19. The sequenced material came from PBMCs or T cells enriched from blood (not recorded which). The chain joins TRBV6-5 to TRBJ2-6, with D maybe TRBD2 (6 bases). The CDR3 sequence: CASSPRRAGANVLTF. In nucleotides, the CDR3 is TGTGCCAGCAGTCCCCGGAGGGCCGGGGCCAACGTCCTGACTTTC.